Below are 8 T cell receptor beta chains sequenced from a single sample in a study of identical twins' blood T cells. Each CDR3 protein is one row after TCRdb ran MiXCR on the 5' RACE reads. The profile shows roughly 340,000 distinct CDR3 sequences, roughly 30% of them singletons. The specimen was PBMCs. These receptors were collected from a woman between 18 and 55 years old in good health.

This clonotype has a handful of counts. This rearrangement joins TRBV29-1 to TRBJ2-4; D may be TRBD2 (6 bases). This CDR3 has 13 amino acids. Germline assignment: CDR1 SQVTM and CDR2 ANQGSEA. Trimming removed 3 bases at V and 8 bases at J, with 14 bases between. The CDR3: CSVEGGRRDIQYF. CDR3 DNA: TGCAGCGTTGAGGGGGGAAGAAGGGACATTCAGTACTTC.

This clonotype came up once. This rearrangement joins TRBV5-1 to TRBJ1-1; possible D gene TRBD1, 5 bases. Germline V gene data show CDR1 as SGHRS and CDR2 as YFSETQ. V lost 1 base to trimming and J lost 7 bases, with 11 bases between them. CDR3 size: 13 residues. CDR3 nucleotide sequence: TGCGCCAGCAGCTTGTGGGGGAAAGGTGAAGCTTTCTTT. The encoded protein is CASSLWGKGEAFF.

The genes are TRBV9 and TRBJ2-5; 7 nucleotides line up with TRBD2. The CDR3 contains 14 residues. V shed 2 bases, J shed 4 bases, and the junction held 5 bases outside the gene matches. The germline gives CDR1 SGDLS, CDR2 YYNGEE. CDR3 sequence reads: CASSVGGVGETQYF. The CDR3 bases are TGTGCCAGCAGCGTGGGGGGGGTGGGAGAGACCCAGTACTTC.

The chain joins TRBV7-9 to TRBJ1-1; 7 bases are a match to TRBD1. Germline lookup yields CDR1 SEHNR and CDR2 FQNEAQ (reference sequence). This CDR3 has 14 amino acids. With 6 bases clipped from V and 1 base from J, the junction kept 5 bases outside the gene matches. The CDR3 DNA reads TGTGCCAGCAGTAACAGGGGTAGGAACACTGAAGCTTTCTTT. Residues: CASSNRGRNTEAFF.

This clonotype was detected many times. The chain is built from TRBV12-3 or TRBV12-4 and TRBJ1-5; D not resolved. This CDR3 is 14 amino acids long. V lost 7 bases, J lost 1 base, and 11 bases lay in between. The CDR3 sequence: CASTSGLSNQPQHF. Here the CDR3 DNA reads TGTGCCAGCACCTCGGGTTTAAGCAATCAGCCCCAGCATTTT.

Note on this clonotype: A much larger clonotype is one base distant, so this may be a read error. This chain joins TRBV12-3 or TRBV12-4 and TRBJ2-3; D possibly uses TRBD1 or TRBD2 (5 bases each). Trimming shortened V by 7 bases and J by 11 bases, and 16 bases separated the two germline ends. This CDR3 contains 12 residues. The CDR3 nucleotides are TGTGCCAGCACTTCCCCGGGACGTGTGCAGTATTTT. Translated: CASTSPGRVQYF.

The genes are TRBV2 and TRBJ2-1; 9 nucleotides align to TRBD2. This CDR3 region has 18 residues. Unmatched junction bases numbered 17, after V lost 6 bases and J lost 5 bases. Germline-derived CDR1 and CDR2 are SNHLY and FYNNEI. The CDR3 reads CASRTVAGVGSVNNEQFF. CDR3 sequence (DNA): TGTGCCAGCAGGACGGTAGCGGGGGTGGGGTCTGTTAACAATGAGCAGTTCTTC.

This clonotype occurred a few times. V gene TRBV15 combines with J gene TRBJ2-4; possibly TRBD2 for D (6 bases). Trimming took off 4 bases at V and 3 bases at J, with 19 bases between the two ends. The length of the CDR3 is 17 residues. Germline V gene data show CDR1 as LNHNV and CDR2 as YYDKDF (reference sequence). The CDR3 protein is CATSKPRASVRKNIQYF. CDR3 sequence (DNA): TGTGCCACCAGCAAGCCCAGGGCTAGCGTTCGCAAAAACATTCAGTACTTC. The full variable domain, its missing parts supplied by reference TRBV15 and TRBJ2-4, is DAMVIQNPRYQVTQFGKPVTLSCSQTLNHNVMYWYQQKSSQAPKLLFHYYDKDFNNEADTPDNFQSRRPNTSFCFLDIRSPGLGDTAMYLCATSKPRASVRKNIQYFGAGTRLSVL.